This T cell receptor (beta chain) was sequenced for a study of graft-versus-host responses after intestinal transplantation. Whole-study context: Grafts that recipients had were multivisceral, liver-intestinal, or isolated intestinal transplants. Anti-thymocyte globulin served as induction for all recipients, who then took tacrolimus and steroids for about 3 years. Broader study findings: Analysis identified GvH clones in recipient marrow, with some appearing first in ileum or blood. Allografts from individuals with graft-donor T cell macrochimerism displayed high graft-versus-host to host-versus-graft clonal ratios.

The germline V and J ends were trimmed by 3 bases and 3 bases, with 8 bases remaining between them. This CDR3 region has 13 residues. Germline V gene data show CDR1 as MNHEY and CDR2 as SMNVEV (reference sequence). About this clone: Its antigen remains unknown.

Some clones are missing from TCRdb's copy, which holds only in-frame ones; the method was immunoSEQ multiplex PCR. The sample records over 100,000 clones, around 93% being singletons. This clonotype was obtained from a human donor who received an intestinal transplant. V usage is TRBV27 and J usage is TRBJ1-2; tentatively, D is TRBD1 (5 bases). The sequenced sample was unstimulated CD4+ T cells sorted from spleen or lymph node cells, obtained before intestinal transplant. The CDR3 nucleotides are TGTGCCAGCAGTTTCGGCAGGGACTATGGCTACACCTTC. Its translation is CASSFGRDYGYTF.